This TCR beta chain was identified in a study of T cell therapy product for transplant patients (dated by TCRdb to the late 2010s). Some background on the complete study: The wider healthy donor group comprised 20 or so individuals, approximately ten male and 9 female, aged roughly 23 to 81 years, in Berlin, Germany. Expansion media were supplemented with either IL-7 and IL-15 at 8 to 10 ng/ml or IL-2 at 50 to 55 U/ml. To assess clonal composition, TCRbeta repertoires were compared between rapamycin-treated and untreated CMV-specific T-cell products derived from the same donors. The study developed a next-generation autologous adoptive antiviral T-cell product for immunosuppressed solid organ transplant patients, using CMV as the model virus. TCRbeta repertoire analysis of rapamycin-treated and untreated products involved n = 3 healthy donors.

About this clone: Its specific antigen is unknown. The sample holds no much larger clone one base away, and base qualities are not on file.

The sample's designation stands for: approximately 20 nM rapamycin added during CMV-specific T-cell product expansion (Rapa-TCP). Going by the paper, this sample's label translates to: CMVpp65/IE-1-reactive T cells enriched by IFNgamma capture and expanded in vitro. PBMCs were stimulated for less than 7 hours with overlapping CMV pp65 and IE-1 peptide pools, each at roughly 0.55 ug/ml. IFNgamma-producing CMV-stimulated cells were positively selected with the IFNgamma Secretion Assay-Cell Enrichment and Detection Kit (Miltenyi Biotec). Enriched IFNgamma+ cells were cultured with irradiated autologous feeders plus either IL-7/IL-15 or IL-2 for 20 to 25 days. To provide sufficient cells for different cell sorting steps, buffy coats were used from about 15% of the 19 healthy donors. Peripheral blood mononuclear cells were isolated using Biocoll density gradient centrifugation. Buffy coats from healthy donors were obtained from DRK.

The paper's findings and limits, for the study overall: The top 10 clones covered around 70% of the repertoire in rapamycin-treated products versus roughly 90% in untreated products. Compared with untreated products, rapamycin-treated products had a more diverse, less clonal TCRbeta repertoire and more distinct clones. Paired products from the same donor had many clones in common, while repertoires from different donors did not overlap. According to the authors' suggestion, the increased clonal diversity in Rapa-TCPs may reflect the survival of low-frequency clones and the preferential expansion of central memory T cells.

Genomic DNA was extracted using an AllPrep DNA/RNA Kit, and TCRbeta CDR3 regions were amplified using the immunoSEQ hsTCRb Kit. In the authors' own workflow: Productive rearrangements, defined as in-frame CDR3 nucleotide sequences without stop codons, were analyzed in immunoSEQ Analyzer 3.0. Clonality was calculated from productive entropy normalized to the number of productive rearrangements, and the Morisita index was used to measure overlap between samples. The source is immuneACCESS, and TCRdb retained only in-frame sequences with V and J called. Part of the clones is not carried over; for the studies checked, unresolved V genes explain less than half of this, and the remainder is unexplained. That table supplies the V and J calls and clone size; D and trimming were determined from the DNA. For this sample there are hundreds of clones; less than 90% appear just once. The ten largest clones add up to approximately 78% of the sample.

CDR3 length: 16 amino acids, cysteine to phenylalanine. Only the CDR3 part of the read is kept: 48 bases, read in frame from the first base. The germline V gene (reference sequence) specifies LNHDA as CDR1 and SQIVND as CDR2. At the junction V is shortened by 2 bases and J by 3 bases; bases outside the gene matches: 6. Source material: a sorted cell population cultured from PBMCs. The receptor was isolated from an adult in good health. The rearrangement combines TRBV19 with TRBJ1-1; TRBD1 fits 10 bases in the junction. The nucleotides read TGTGCCAGTAGTATATCAGGGACAGGGGCTGACACTGAAGCTTTCTTT. It codes for CASSISGTGADTEAFF. The full variable domain, completed from the reference TRBV19 and TRBJ1-1 proteins outside the CDR3, reads DGGITQSPKYLFRKEGQNVTLSCEQNLNHDAMYWYRQDPGQGLRLIYYSQIVNDFQKGDIAEGYSVSREKKESFPLTVTSAQKNPTAFYLCASSISGTGADTEAFFGQGTRLTVV.